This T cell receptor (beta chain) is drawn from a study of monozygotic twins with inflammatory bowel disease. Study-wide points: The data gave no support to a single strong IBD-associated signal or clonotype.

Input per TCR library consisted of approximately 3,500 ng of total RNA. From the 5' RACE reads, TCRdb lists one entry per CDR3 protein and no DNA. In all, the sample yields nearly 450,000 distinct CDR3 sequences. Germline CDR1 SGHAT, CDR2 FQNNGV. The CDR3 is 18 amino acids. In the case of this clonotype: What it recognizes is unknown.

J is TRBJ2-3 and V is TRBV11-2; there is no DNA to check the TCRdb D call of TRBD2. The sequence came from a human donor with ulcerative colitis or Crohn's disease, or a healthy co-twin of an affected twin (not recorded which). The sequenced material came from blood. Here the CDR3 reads CASSLRRLAGALTDTQYF.